Sequencing of this T cell receptor (beta chain) was carried out in a study of graft-versus-host responses after intestinal transplantation. Study-wide context: Among the recipients, transplants were multivisceral, liver-intestinal, or isolated intestinal. All of the recipients had induction that used anti-thymocyte globulin, then tacrolimus and steroids for around 3 years.

As concerns this clone: The target antigen is unknown.

Study-wide findings and caveats: There were GvH clones found in recipient marrow, and some of them appeared first in ileum or blood. Within allografts, high graft-versus-host to host-versus-graft clonal ratios were seen among patients with graft-donor T cell macrochimerism.

Measured with immunoSEQ multiplex PCR; TCRdb has only the in-frame clones, and not every one. The sample includes approximately 25,000 clones, approximately 95% of them seen just once. Sample: PBMCs, taken 18 days after transplant. This receptor was taken from a human patient who received an intestinal transplant, so some T cells may come from the graft donor.

The CDR3 DNA reads TGTGCCATCAGGCAACAGGGGTTGAGTACACCCCTCCACTTT. The encoded protein is CAIRQQGLSTPLHF. V usage is TRBV10-3 and J usage is TRBJ1-6; TRBD1 aligns across 7 bases. V shed 6 bases, J shed 11 bases, and the junction held 10 bases outside the gene matches. This CDR3 has 14 residues. Germline values: CDR1 ENHRY, CDR2 SYGVKD.